This T cell receptor (beta chain) stems from a study of blood T cell repertoires in COVID-19. Overall study context: Some COVID-19 samples were acute and others convalescent; all came from the United States, Italy and Spain.

The table lists this clone with a few counts. Germline CDR1 SEHNR, CDR2 FQNEAQ (reference sequence). Trimming pared 4 bases from V and 10 bases from J, leaving 8 bases between. This CDR3 region has 11 residues. Adults between roughly 18 and 95 years of age took part from under 30 US areas. Repertoires were generated with immunoSEQ multiplex PCR, while TCRdb's copy carries only in-frame clones and drops some. The table shows roughly 200,000 clones, with more than 80% occurring only once. This rearrangement joins TRBV7-9 to TRBJ2-1; D is perhaps TRBD2 (6 bases). Material: PBMCs or T cells enriched from blood (not recorded which). This clonotype was sampled from a middle-aged man who had recovered from COVID-19. The CDR3 spells CASSYLAEQFF. CDR3 coding DNA: TGTGCCAGCAGCTACCTAGCGGAGCAGTTCTTC.